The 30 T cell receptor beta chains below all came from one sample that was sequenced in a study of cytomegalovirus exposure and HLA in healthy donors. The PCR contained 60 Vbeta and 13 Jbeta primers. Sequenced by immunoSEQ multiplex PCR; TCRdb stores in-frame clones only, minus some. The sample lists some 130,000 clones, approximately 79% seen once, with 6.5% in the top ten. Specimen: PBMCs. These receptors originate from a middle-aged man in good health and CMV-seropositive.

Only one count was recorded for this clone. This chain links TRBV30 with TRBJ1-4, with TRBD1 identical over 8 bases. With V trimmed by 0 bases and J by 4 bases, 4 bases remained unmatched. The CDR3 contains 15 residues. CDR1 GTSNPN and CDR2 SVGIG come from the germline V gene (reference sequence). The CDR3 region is CAWSVRQGFNEKLFF. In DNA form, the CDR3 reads TGTGCCTGGAGTGTGCGACAGGGGTTTAATGAAAAACTGTTTTTT.

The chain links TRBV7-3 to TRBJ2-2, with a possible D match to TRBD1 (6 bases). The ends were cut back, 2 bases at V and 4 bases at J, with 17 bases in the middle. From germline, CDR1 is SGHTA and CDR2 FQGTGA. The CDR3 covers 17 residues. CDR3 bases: TGTGCCAGCAGCTTACAAGCACAGGGCCAGAGCACCGGGGAGCTGTTTTTT. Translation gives CASSLQAQGQSTGELFF.

The CDR3: CASSLQGAANEKLFF. CDR3 coding DNA: TGTGCCAGCAGCCTCCAGGGTGCCGCTAATGAAAAACTGTTTTTT. The chain recombines TRBV4-2 with TRBJ1-4; D possibly corresponds to TRBD1 (5 bases). The CDR3 is 15 amino acids. Germline CDR1 reads LGHNA; CDR2 reads YNFKEQ. The V end was cut by 4 bases, the J end by 3 bases, with 12 bases between.

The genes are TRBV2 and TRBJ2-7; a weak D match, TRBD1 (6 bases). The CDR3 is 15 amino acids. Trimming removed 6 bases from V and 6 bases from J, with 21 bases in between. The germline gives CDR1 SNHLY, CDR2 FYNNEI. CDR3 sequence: CASRRDTTSYSEQYF. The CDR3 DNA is TGTGCCAGCAGACGGGACACCACCTCCTATTCCGAGCAGTACTTC.

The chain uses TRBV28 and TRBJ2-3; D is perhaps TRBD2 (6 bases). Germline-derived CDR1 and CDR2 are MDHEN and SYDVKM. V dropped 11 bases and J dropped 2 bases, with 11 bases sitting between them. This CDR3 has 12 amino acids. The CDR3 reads CAGGDHTDTQYF. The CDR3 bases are TGTGCCGGCGGGGACCACACAGATACGCAGTATTTT.

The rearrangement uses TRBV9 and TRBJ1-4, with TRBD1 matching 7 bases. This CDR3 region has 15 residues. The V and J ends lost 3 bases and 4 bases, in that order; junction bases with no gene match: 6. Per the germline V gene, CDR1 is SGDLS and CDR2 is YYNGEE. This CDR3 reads CASSAPGGRNEKLFF. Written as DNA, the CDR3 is TGTGCCAGCAGCGCCCCAGGGGGGCGTAATGAAAAACTGTTTTTT.

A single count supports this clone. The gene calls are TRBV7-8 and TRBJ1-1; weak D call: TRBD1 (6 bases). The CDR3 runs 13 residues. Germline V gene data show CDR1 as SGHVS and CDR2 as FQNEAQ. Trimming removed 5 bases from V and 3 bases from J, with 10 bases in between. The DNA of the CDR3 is TGTGCCAGCAGCAGGGGGAGATACACTGAAGCTTTCTTT. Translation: CASSRGRYTEAFF.

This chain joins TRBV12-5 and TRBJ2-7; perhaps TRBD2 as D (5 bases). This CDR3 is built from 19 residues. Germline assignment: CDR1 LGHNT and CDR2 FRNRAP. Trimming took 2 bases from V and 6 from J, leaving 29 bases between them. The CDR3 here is CASGLPQDLDGVGRSEQYF. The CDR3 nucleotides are TGTGCTAGTGGTTTGCCCCAAGATCTCGACGGGGTTGGTCGGAGCGAGCAGTACTTC.

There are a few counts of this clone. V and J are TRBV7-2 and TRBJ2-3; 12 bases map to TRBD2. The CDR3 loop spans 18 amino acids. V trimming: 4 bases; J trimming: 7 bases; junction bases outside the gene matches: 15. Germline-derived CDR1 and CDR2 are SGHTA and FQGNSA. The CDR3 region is CASSSRPSSGRARHTQYF. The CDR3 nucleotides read TGTGCCAGCAGCTCCCGTCCGTCTAGCGGGAGGGCCCGACATACGCAGTATTTT.

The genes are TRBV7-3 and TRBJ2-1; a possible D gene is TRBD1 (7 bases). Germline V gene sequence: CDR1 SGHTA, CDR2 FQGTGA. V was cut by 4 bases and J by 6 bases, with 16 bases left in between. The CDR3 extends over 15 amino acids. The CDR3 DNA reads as TGTGCCAGCAGCTCCGGAGGGACAGCCGGCAATGAGCAGTTCTTC. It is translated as CASSSGGTAGNEQFF.

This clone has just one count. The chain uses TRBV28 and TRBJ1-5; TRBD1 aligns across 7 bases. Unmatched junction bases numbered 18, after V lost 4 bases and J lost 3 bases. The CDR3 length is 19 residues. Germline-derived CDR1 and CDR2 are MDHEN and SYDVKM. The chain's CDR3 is CASSSTLNLLTGTNQPQHF. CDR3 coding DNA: TGTGCCAGCAGTTCCACCCTAAATTTATTGACAGGGACCAATCAGCCCCAGCATTTT.

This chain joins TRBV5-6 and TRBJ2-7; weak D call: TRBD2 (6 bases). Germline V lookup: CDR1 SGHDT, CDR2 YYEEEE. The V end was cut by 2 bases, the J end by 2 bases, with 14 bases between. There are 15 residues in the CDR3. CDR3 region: CASSFPGLETYEQYF. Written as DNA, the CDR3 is TGTGCCAGCAGCTTCCCGGGACTTGAGACCTACGAGCAGTACTTC.

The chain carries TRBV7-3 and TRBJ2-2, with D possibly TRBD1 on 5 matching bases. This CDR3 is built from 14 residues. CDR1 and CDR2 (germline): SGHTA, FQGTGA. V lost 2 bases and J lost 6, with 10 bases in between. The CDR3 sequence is CASSLYGAAGELFF. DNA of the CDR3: TGTGCCAGCAGCTTATATGGGGCGGCCGGGGAGCTGTTTTTT.

CDR3 nucleotide sequence: TGTGCCAGCAGTTTAGGCGGGAGTCTTTATGCTGAGCAGTTCTTC. It is translated as CASSLGGSLYAEQFF. The chain carries TRBV25-1 and TRBJ2-1; 7 bases agree with TRBD2. The germline gives CDR1 MGHDK, CDR2 SYGVNS. V lost 5 bases to trimming and J lost 9 bases; unmatched junction nucleotides: 13. The CDR3 spans 15 residues.

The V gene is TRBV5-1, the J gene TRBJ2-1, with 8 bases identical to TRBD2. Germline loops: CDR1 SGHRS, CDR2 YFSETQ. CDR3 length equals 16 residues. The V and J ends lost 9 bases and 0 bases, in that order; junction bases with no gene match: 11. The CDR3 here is CATKDLAGSSYNEQFF. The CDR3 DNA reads TGCGCCACCAAGGACCTAGCGGGTAGCTCCTACAATGAGCAGTTCTTC. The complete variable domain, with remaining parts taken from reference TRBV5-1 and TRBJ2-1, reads KAGVTQTPRYLIKTRGQQVTLSCSPISGHRSVSWYQQTPGQGLQFLFEYFSETQRNKGNFPGRFSGRQFSNSRSEMNVSTLELGDSALYLCATKDLAGSSYNEQFFGPGTRLTVL.

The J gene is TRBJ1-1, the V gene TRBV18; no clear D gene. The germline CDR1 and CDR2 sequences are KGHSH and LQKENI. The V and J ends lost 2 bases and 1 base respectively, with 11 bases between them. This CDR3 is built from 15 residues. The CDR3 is CASSPMRSKNTEAFF. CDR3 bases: TGTGCCAGCTCACCAATGAGATCCAAGAACACTGAAGCTTTCTTT.

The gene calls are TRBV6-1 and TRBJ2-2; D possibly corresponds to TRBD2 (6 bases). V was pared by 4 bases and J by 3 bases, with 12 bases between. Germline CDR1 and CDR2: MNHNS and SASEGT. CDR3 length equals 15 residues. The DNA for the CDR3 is TGTGCCAGCAGTGTTCCAGCGGGTGACACCGGGGAGCTGTTTTTT. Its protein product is CASSVPAGDTGELFF.

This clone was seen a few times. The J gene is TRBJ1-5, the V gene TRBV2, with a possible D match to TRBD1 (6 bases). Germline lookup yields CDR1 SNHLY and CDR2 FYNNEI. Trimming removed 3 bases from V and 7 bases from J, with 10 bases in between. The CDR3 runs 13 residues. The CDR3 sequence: CASSEYREQPQHF. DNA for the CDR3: TGTGCCAGCAGTGAGTACAGGGAACAGCCCCAGCATTTT.

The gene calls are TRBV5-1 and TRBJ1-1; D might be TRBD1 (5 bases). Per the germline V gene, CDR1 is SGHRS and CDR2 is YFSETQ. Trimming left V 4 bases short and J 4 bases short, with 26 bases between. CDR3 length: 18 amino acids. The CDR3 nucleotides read TGCGCCAGCAGCACTCCCAGCGCGGGGTCGACCGGGGGCACTGAAGCTTTCTTT. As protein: CASSTPSAGSTGGTEAFF. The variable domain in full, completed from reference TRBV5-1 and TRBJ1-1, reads KAGVTQTPRYLIKTRGQQVTLSCSPISGHRSVSWYQQTPGQGLQFLFEYFSETQRNKGNFPGRFSGRQFSNSRSEMNVSTLELGDSALYLCASSTPSAGSTGGTEAFFGQGTRLTVV.

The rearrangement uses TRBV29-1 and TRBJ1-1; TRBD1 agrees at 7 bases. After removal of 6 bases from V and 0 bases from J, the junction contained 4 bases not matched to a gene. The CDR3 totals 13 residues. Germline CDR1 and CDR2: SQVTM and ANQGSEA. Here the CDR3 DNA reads TGCAGCGTGAGACAGGGATTGAACACTGAAGCTTTCTTT. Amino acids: CSVRQGLNTEAFF.

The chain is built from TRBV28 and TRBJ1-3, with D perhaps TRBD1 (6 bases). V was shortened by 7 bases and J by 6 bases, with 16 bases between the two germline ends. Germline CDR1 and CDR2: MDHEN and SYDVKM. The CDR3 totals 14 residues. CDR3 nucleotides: TGTGCCAGCACCATATCGGACAGCATAAACACCATATATTTT. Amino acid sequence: CASTISDSINTIYF.

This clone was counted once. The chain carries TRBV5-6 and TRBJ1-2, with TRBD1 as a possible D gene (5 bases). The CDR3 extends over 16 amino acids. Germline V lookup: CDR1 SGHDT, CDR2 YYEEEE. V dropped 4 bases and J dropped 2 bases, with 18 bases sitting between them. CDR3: CASSLGTGEWNYGYTF. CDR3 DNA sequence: TGTGCCAGCAGCCTGGGGACGGGGGAATGGAACTATGGCTACACCTTC.

The CDR3 spells CASSWPGGVADTQYF. The CDR3 DNA reads as TGTGCCAGTAGTTGGCCGGGAGGGGTGGCAGATACGCAGTATTTT. The rearrangement uses TRBV19 and TRBJ2-3; 8 bases are a match to TRBD2. J gave up 4 bases and V 5 bases, and 8 bases lay outside the gene matches. CDR1 LNHDA and CDR2 SQIVND come from the germline V gene (reference sequence). The CDR3 is made up of 15 amino acids. The variable domain in full, with the rest retrieved from reference TRBV19 and TRBJ2-3, is DGGITQSPKYLFRKEGQNVTLSCEQNLNHDAMYWYRQDPGQGLRLIYYSQIVNDFQKGDIAEGYSVSREKKESFPLTVTSAQKNPTAFYLCASSWPGGVADTQYFGPGTRLTVL.

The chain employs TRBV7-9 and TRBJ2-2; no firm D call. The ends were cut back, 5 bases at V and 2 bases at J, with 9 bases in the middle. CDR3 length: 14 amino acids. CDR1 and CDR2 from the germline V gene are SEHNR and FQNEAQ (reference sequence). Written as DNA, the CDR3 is TGTGCCAGCAGCCTAGACGGTAACACCGGGGAGCTGTTTTTT. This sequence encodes CASSLDGNTGELFF.

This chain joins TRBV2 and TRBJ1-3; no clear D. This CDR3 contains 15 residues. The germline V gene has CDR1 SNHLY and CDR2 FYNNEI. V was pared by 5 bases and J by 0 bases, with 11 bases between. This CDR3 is CASSYDKSSGNTIYF. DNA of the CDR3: TGTGCCAGCAGTTATGACAAGAGCTCTGGAAACACCATATATTTT. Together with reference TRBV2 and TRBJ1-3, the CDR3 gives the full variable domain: EPEVTQTPSHQVTQMGQEVILRCVPISNHLYFYWYRQILGQKVEFLVSFYNNEISEKSEIFDDQFSVERPDGSNFTLKIRSTKLEDSAMYFCASSYDKSSGNTIYFGEGSWLTVV.

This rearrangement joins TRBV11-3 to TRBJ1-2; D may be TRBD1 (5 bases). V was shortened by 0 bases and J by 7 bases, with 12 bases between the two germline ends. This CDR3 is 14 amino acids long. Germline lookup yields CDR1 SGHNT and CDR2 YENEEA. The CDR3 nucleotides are TGTGCCAGCAGCTTAGATGGCAGGGATCCTGGCTACACCTTC. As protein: CASSLDGRDPGYTF.

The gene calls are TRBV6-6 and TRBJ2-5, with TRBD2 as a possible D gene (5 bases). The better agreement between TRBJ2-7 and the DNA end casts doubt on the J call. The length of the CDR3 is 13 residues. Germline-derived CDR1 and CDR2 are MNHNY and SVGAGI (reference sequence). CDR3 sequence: CASSYTGSGEQYF. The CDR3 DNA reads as TGTGCCAGCAGTTACACGGGGAGTGGCGAGCAGTACTTC.

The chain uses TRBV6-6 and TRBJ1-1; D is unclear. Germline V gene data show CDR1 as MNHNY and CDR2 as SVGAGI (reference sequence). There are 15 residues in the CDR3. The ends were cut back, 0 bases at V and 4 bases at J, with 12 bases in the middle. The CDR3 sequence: CASSYSGRGGTEAFF. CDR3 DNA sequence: TGTGCCAGCAGTTACTCGGGCCGGGGAGGCACTGAAGCTTTCTTT.

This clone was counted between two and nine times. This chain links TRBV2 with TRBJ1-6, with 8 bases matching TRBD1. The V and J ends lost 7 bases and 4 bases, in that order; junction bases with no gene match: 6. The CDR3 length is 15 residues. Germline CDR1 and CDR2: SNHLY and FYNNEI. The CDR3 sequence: CASKGTGAYNSPLHF. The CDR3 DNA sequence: TGTGCCAGCAAAGGGACAGGAGCTTATAATTCACCCCTCCACTTT.

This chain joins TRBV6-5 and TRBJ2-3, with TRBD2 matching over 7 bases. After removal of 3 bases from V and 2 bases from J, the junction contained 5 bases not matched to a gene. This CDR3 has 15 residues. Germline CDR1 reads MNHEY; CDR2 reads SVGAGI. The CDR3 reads CASSYRGDDTDTQYF. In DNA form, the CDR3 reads TGTGCCAGCAGTTATCGGGGGGACGACACAGATACGCAGTATTTT.